This entry lists 21 T cell receptor beta chains sequenced from one sample in a study of control samples from healthy donors and cancer patients. Some clones are missing from TCRdb's copy, which holds only in-frame ones; the method was immunoSEQ multiplex PCR. The data contain under 200,000 clones, 90% to 95% of them singletons. Input material: blood. These receptors all come from a woman in her twenties or thirties in good health.

Concerning this clone itself: Other nucleotide sequences from this sample produce the same CDR3. This chain links TRBV18 with TRBJ1-1; maybe TRBD1 (6 bases). The CDR3 spans 14 residues. CDR1 is KGHSH and CDR2 is LQKENI in the germline V gene. Trimming pared 2 bases from V and 1 base from J, leaving 8 bases between. This CDR3 is CASSPETGNTEAFF. In DNA, the CDR3 is TGTGCCAGCTCACCAGAGACAGGGAACACTGAAGCTTTCTTT.

The CDR3 DNA sequence: TGCAGTGCTAGTTCGAGGACAGGGTCTGGCTACACCTTC. This sequence encodes CSASSRTGSGYTF. This rearrangement joins TRBV20-1 to TRBJ1-2; 8 nucleotides match TRBD1. V was clipped by 3 bases and J by 7 bases; unmatched bases: 7. Per germline, CDR1 DFQATT and CDR2 SNEGSKA (reference sequence). This CDR3 is 13 amino acids long.

This chain connects TRBV28 to TRBJ2-2; 8 bases map to TRBD2. With 1 base clipped from V and 7 bases from J, the junction kept 2 bases outside the gene matches. The V gene's germline CDR1 is MDHEN and CDR2 SYDVKM. The CDR3 runs to 14 residues. DNA of the CDR3: TGTGCCAGCAGTTTATCAACTAGCGGCGGGGAGCTGTTTTTT. It specifies CASSLSTSGGELFF.

The V gene is TRBV3-1 (or the pseudogene TRBV3-2), the J gene TRBJ1-4, with a possible D match to TRBD1 (5 bases). This CDR3 contains 15 residues. The V and J ends lost 5 bases and 0 bases respectively, with 10 bases between them. Germline lookup yields CDR1 LGHDT and CDR2 YNNKEL (reference sequence). For the CDR3, the DNA is TGTGCCAGCAGCACGTACAGGACAACTAATGAAAAACTGTTTTTT. It specifies CASSTYRTTNEKLFF.

On this clone itself: The sample contains more than one DNA sequence encoding this CDR3. This rearrangement joins TRBV7-9 to TRBJ1-2, with no clear D. The CDR3 extends over 12 amino acids. V was trimmed by 1 base and J by 5 bases, leaving 5 bases between them. Germline values: CDR1 SEHNR, CDR2 FQNEAQ (reference sequence). CDR3 nucleotides: TGTGCCAGCAGCTTAGGTGATTATGGCTACACCTTC. Amino acid sequence: CASSLGDYGYTF.

Notes on this clone: At the DNA level, this CDR3 is encoded by other sequences in the same sample as well. The CDR3: CASSPGQYGYTF. The CDR3 coding sequence is TGTGCCAGCAGTCCAGGACAGTATGGCTACACCTTC. The rearrangement joins TRBV28 to TRBJ1-2; D perhaps matches TRBD1 (6 bases). This CDR3 is built from 12 residues. From germline, CDR1 is MDHEN and CDR2 SYDVKM. V dropped 5 bases and J dropped 5 bases, with 9 bases sitting between them.

This clone has just a few counts. Here the CDR3 reads CASSPGTGGYTEAFF. The CDR3 DNA reads as TGTGCCAGCTCACCAGGGACAGGGGGGTACACTGAAGCTTTCTTT. The rearrangement joins TRBV18 to TRBJ1-1; TRBD1 aligns across 11 bases. Germline values: CDR1 KGHSH, CDR2 LQKENI. J gave up 3 bases and V 2 bases, and 2 bases lay outside the gene matches. This CDR3 contains 15 residues.

This clone turned up a few times. J is TRBJ1-3 and V is TRBV6-5; a weak D match, TRBD1 (6 bases). Per germline, CDR1 MNHEY and CDR2 SVGAGI. The CDR3 contains 15 residues. The ends were cut back, 2 bases at V and 2 bases at J, with 10 bases in the middle. The CDR3 DNA follows: TGTGCCAGCAGTTACACCAACAGGGCTGGAAACACCATATATTTT. Protein product: CASSYTNRAGNTIYF.

Turning to this clone: The identical CDR3 is also encoded by other nucleotide sequences in the sample. The chain couples TRBV3-1 (or the pseudogene TRBV3-2) to TRBJ1-2; D call uncertain. Germline CDR1 reads LGHDT; CDR2 reads YNNKEL (reference sequence). There are 11 residues in the CDR3. The V end was cut by 3 bases, the J end by 4 bases, with 3 bases between. As DNA, the CDR3 is TGTGCCAGCAGCCACGGCTATGGCTACACCTTC. Encoded protein: CASSHGYGYTF.

This rearrangement joins TRBV7-9 to TRBJ1-1; maybe TRBD1 (6 bases). Per the germline V gene, CDR1 is SEHNR and CDR2 is FQNEAQ (reference sequence). The CDR3 runs 14 residues. Trimming left V 0 bases short and J 5 bases short, with 10 bases between. As DNA, the CDR3 is TGTGCCAGCAGCTTAGCACAGGGTGTAACTGAAGCTTTCTTT. Translating it yields CASSLAQGVTEAFF.

This clone was recorded once. The V gene is TRBV2, the J gene TRBJ1-5; 10 nucleotides match TRBD1. Trimming removed 5 bases from V and 7 bases from J; junction bases left unmatched: 8. The germline gives CDR1 SNHLY, CDR2 FYNNEI. The CDR3 loop spans 15 amino acids. The CDR3 bases are TGTGCCAGCAGTCGGGACAGGGGACGGCGACAGCCCCAGCATTTT. Translated: CASSRDRGRRQPQHF. The variable domain in full, completed from reference TRBV2 and TRBJ1-5, reads EPEVTQTPSHQVTQMGQEVILRCVPISNHLYFYWYRQILGQKVEFLVSFYNNEISEKSEIFDDQFSVERPDGSNFTLKIRSTKLEDSAMYFCASSRDRGRRQPQHFGDGTRLSIL.

V is TRBV29-1 and J is TRBJ2-3; D possibly matches TRBD1 or TRBD2 (5 bases each). Per germline, CDR1 SQVTM and CDR2 ANQGSEA. This CDR3 is built from 12 residues. V was pared by 4 bases and J by 5 bases, with 10 bases between. The CDR3 loop is CSVGWGIDTQYF. CDR3 DNA: TGCAGCGTTGGGTGGGGGATAGATACGCAGTATTTT.

The chain is built from TRBV28 and TRBJ1-5; 7 nucleotides line up with TRBD1. The CDR3 loop spans 16 amino acids. The junction had 7 bases not matched to a gene; V was cut back by 1 base and J by 4 bases. The germline CDR1 and CDR2 sequences are MDHEN and SYDVKM. Here the CDR3 reads CASSLLGRGMNQPQHF. The CDR3 DNA is TGTGCCAGCAGTTTATTGGGCAGGGGGATGAATCAGCCCCAGCATTTT.

With regard to this clone: The same CDR3 arises from other DNA sequences in this sample as well. The chain links TRBV18 to TRBJ2-5, with no clear D. Germline values: CDR1 KGHSH, CDR2 LQKENI. This CDR3 comprises 11 residues. Trimming removed 2 bases from V and 5 bases from J, with 3 bases in between. The CDR3 coding sequence is TGTGCCAGCTCACCAGAGGAGACCCAGTACTTC. Translation gives CASSPEETQYF.

In this sample, this clone turned up once. V gene TRBV9 combines with J gene TRBJ2-5; TRBD2 agrees at 8 bases. CDR1 is SGDLS, CDR2 YYNGEE, per germline. This CDR3 region has 14 residues. V shed 4 bases and J 2 bases; nucleotides not matched to a gene: 4. CDR3 protein: CASSPGTRQETQYF. DNA of the CDR3: TGTGCCAGCAGCCCCGGGACTAGACAAGAGACCCAGTACTTC.

This chain links TRBV9 with TRBJ2-2, with 9 nucleotides matching TRBD2. The germline V gene has CDR1 SGDLS and CDR2 YYNGEE. V lost 4 bases to trimming and J lost 4 bases; unmatched junction nucleotides: 5. The CDR3 has 15 amino acids. DNA of the CDR3: TGTGCCAGCAGCCCCCGGACTAGCGTCACCGGGGAGCTGTTTTTT. This gives the protein CASSPRTSVTGELFF.

This chain joins TRBV12-3 or TRBV12-4 and TRBJ1-4, with 7 bases aligning to TRBD1. There are 13 residues in the CDR3. V dropped 1 base and J dropped 10; count of bases not matched to a gene: 3. The CDR3 coding sequence is TGTGCCAGCAGTTTAGGCTACAGGGGAAAACTGTTTTTT. This sequence encodes CASSLGYRGKLFF.

This chain connects TRBV11-3 to TRBJ2-3; D may be TRBD1 or TRBD2 (5 bases each). The CDR3 loop spans 13 amino acids. Germline-derived CDR1 and CDR2 are SGHNT and YENEEA. V lost 5 bases, J lost 2 bases, and 8 bases lay in between. In nucleotides, the CDR3 is TGTGCCAGCAGCCCGGGGCCCACAGATACGCAGTATTTT. Amino acid sequence: CASSPGPTDTQYF.

The chain recombines TRBV5-4 with TRBJ1-2; 9 nucleotides align to TRBD1. Germline values: CDR1 SGHNT, CDR2 YYREEE (reference sequence). After removal of 4 bases from V and 6 bases from J, the junction contained 7 bases not matched to a gene. CDR3 size: 14 residues. CDR3 residues: CASSNPQGAHGYTF. The DNA of the CDR3 is TGTGCCAGCAGCAACCCACAGGGGGCGCATGGCTACACCTTC.

This chain connects TRBV11-3 to TRBJ1-1; 10 bases align to TRBD1. The CDR3 extends over 14 amino acids. V was clipped by 1 base and J by 7 bases; unmatched bases: 3. Germline loops: CDR1 SGHNT, CDR2 YENEEA. The CDR3 bases are TGTGCCAGCAGCTTAGTCCGGGACAGGGGTGAAGCTTTCTTT. Amino acid sequence: CASSLVRDRGEAFF.

The V and J genes are TRBV6-6 and TRBJ1-1; TRBD1 aligns across 8 bases. Germline CDR1 is MNHNY and CDR2 is SVGAGI (reference sequence). The J segment lost 3 bases and the V segment lost 8 bases, leaving 2 bases of the junction unmatched. The CDR3 covers 12 residues. DNA of the CDR3: TGTGCCAGCCTACAGGGGGACACTGAAGCTTTCTTT. Translation gives CASLQGDTEAFF.